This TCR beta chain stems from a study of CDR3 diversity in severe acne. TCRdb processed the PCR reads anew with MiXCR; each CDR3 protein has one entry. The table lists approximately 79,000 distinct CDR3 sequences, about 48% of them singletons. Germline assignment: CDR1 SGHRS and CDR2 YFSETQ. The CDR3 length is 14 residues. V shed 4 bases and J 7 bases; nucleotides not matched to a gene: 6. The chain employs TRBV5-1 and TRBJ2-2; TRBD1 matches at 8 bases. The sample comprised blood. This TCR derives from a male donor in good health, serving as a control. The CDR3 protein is CASSQGQGGGELFF. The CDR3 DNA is TGCGCCAGCAGCCAAGGACAGGGAGGCGGGGAGCTGTTTTTT. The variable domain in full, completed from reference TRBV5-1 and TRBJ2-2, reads KAGVTQTPRYLIKTRGQQVTLSCSPISGHRSVSWYQQTPGQGLQFLFEYFSETQRNKGNFPGRFSGRQFSNSRSEMNVSTLELGDSALYLCASSQGQGGGELFFGEGSRLTVL.